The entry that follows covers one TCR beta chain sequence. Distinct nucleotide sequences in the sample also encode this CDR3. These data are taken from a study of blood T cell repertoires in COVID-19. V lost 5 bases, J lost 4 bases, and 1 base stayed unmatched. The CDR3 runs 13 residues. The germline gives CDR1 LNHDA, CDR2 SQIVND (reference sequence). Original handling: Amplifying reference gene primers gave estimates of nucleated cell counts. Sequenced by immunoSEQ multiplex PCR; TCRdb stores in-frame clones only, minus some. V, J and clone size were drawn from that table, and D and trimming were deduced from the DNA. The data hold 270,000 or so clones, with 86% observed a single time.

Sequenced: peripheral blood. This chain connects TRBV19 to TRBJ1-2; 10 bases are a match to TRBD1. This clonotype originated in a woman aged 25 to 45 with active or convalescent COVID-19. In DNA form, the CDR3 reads TGTGCCAGTAGTCGGGACAGGGGCTATGGCTACACCTTC. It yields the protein CASSRDRGYGYTF. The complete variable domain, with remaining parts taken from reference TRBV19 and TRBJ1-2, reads DGGITQSPKYLFRKEGQNVTLSCEQNLNHDAMYWYRQDPGQGLRLIYYSQIVNDFQKGDIAEGYSVSREKKESFPLTVTSAQKNPTAFYLCASSRDRGYGYTFGSGTRLTVV.